Sequencing of this T cell receptor beta chain was carried out in a study of blood T cell repertoires in COVID-19. Study information: Sources were T cells, B-cell-depleted T cells, or PBMCs; the material itself was cDNA or gDNA.

Per the original methods: It was from reference gene primer amplification that nucleated cell counts were estimated. The method was immunoSEQ multiplex PCR; TCRdb's version includes in-frame clones alone and lacks a portion of them. V and J calls and clone size are copied from that table; D and trimming were computed from the DNA. The sample records around 330,000 clones, about 92% being singletons. The CDR3 length is 14 residues. Germline CDR1 SGHRS, CDR2 YFSETQ. J was trimmed by 2 bases and V by 3 bases; bases with no gene match: 2. Cohort allocation depended upon clinical history that participants reported. Recovered status in Cohort 3 required two negative PCRs, clearance, or symptom resolution.

Sequenced sample: PBMCs or T cells enriched from blood (not recorded which). The receptor comes from a man aged 55 to 70 who had recovered from COVID-19. This chain joins TRBV5-1 and TRBJ1-3, with 7 bases that match TRBD1. The CDR3 coding sequence is TGCGCCAGCAGCTCCGGGACAGCTGGAAACACCATATATTTT. Its protein product is CASSSGTAGNTIYF.